These T cell receptor beta chains were read from a single sample in a study of blood T cell repertoires in COVID-19. Produced via immunoSEQ multiplex PCR; TCRdb's table is partial and in-frame only. This sample yields approximately 74,000 clones, of which over 80% are seen a single time; over 2% belongs to the top ten. Sequenced material: peripheral blood. The receptors here all came from an elderly man with active or convalescent COVID-19. CDR3s include the opening cysteine and the closing phenylalanine or tryptophan. Clone size is stated in some rows and not others, as once, few, many or a class when expanded.

clone size: -
V gene: TRBV6-5
J gene: TRBJ2-5
CDR3 length: 14
CDR3 protein: CASSLQGAQGTQYF

clone size: -
V gene: TRBV9
J gene: TRBJ2-1
CDR3 length: 16
CDR3 protein: CASSVALESTYNEQFF

clone size: -
V gene: TRBV11-2
J gene: TRBJ2-3
CDR3 length: 16
CDR3 protein: CASSQRGTGGTDTQYF

clone size: -
V gene: TRBV5-1
J gene: TRBJ1-2
CDR3 length: 14
CDR3 protein: CASSLGQGIDGYTF

clone size: -
V gene: TRBV10-3
J gene: TRBJ2-5
CDR3 length: 15
CDR3 protein: CATQGDRGRVETQYF

clone size: -
V gene: TRBV7-7
J gene: TRBJ2-7
CDR3 length: 13
CDR3 protein: CASSPTGRGEQYF

clone size: -
V gene: TRBV14
J gene: TRBJ1-4
CDR3 length: 13
CDR3 protein: CASSQTAYEKLFF

clone size: -
V gene: TRBV29-1
J gene: TRBJ2-2
CDR3 length: 13
CDR3 protein: CSVDVTDTGELFF

clone size: -
V gene: TRBV5-4
J gene: TRBJ2-2
CDR3 length: 15
CDR3 protein: CATQTGGTNTGELFF

clone size: -
V gene: TRBV5-1
J gene: TRBJ2-1
CDR3 length: 14
CDR3 protein: CASSTGQGTVEQFF

clone size: -
V gene: TRBV5-1
J gene: TRBJ2-7
CDR3 length: 16
CDR3 protein: CASSLGGRASSYEQYF

clone size: once
V gene: TRBV11-3
J gene: TRBJ2-5
CDR3 length: 17
CDR3 protein: CASSLSLRGQGFETQYF

clone size: -
V gene: TRBV20-1
J gene: TRBJ2-1
CDR3 length: 14
CDR3 protein: CSASWRDLYNEQFF

clone size: -
V gene: TRBV7-2
J gene: TRBJ1-6
CDR3 length: 15
CDR3 protein: CASSFDRGSLSPLHF

clone size: -
V gene: TRBV7-2
J gene: TRBJ2-2
CDR3 length: 17
CDR3 protein: CASTPPGTAGVGGELFF

clone size: -
V gene: TRBV2
J gene: TRBJ1-5
CDR3 length: 14
CDR3 protein: CASSAQGMNQPQHF

clone size: -
V gene: TRBV30
J gene: TRBJ1-1
CDR3 length: 14
CDR3 protein: CAWSRGHPNTEAFF

clone size: -
V gene: TRBV11-2
J gene: TRBJ1-1
CDR3 length: 15
CDR3 protein: CASSLDAGFGTEAFF

clone size: -
V gene: TRBV25-1
J gene: TRBJ2-7
CDR3 length: 16
CDR3 protein: CASSDSRGLAGVEQYF

clone size: -
V gene: TRBV16
J gene: TRBJ1-1
CDR3 length: 16
CDR3 protein: CASSQRGQGLNTEAFF

clone size: -
V gene: TRBV30
J gene: TRBJ2-2
CDR3 length: 13
CDR3 protein: CAWKTSGTGELFF

clone size: -
V gene: TRBV4-2
J gene: TRBJ2-1
CDR3 length: 17
CDR3 protein: CASSTPQGTSSYNEQFF

clone size: few
V gene: TRBV10-3
J gene: TRBJ1-4
CDR3 length: 14
CDR3 protein: CAISRTGGNEKLFF

clone size: few
V gene: TRBV5-1
J gene: TRBJ1-1
CDR3 length: 15
CDR3 protein: CASRSSPGERTEAFF

clone size: -
V gene: TRBV12-3/TRBV12-4
J gene: TRBJ2-3
CDR3 length: 13
CDR3 protein: CASRRTGTDTQYF

clone size: -
V gene: TRBV7-2
J gene: TRBJ2-5
CDR3 length: 14
CDR3 protein: CASSPTSGQETQYF

clone size: -
V gene: TRBV3-1/TRBV3-2
J gene: TRBJ2-5
CDR3 length: 16
CDR3 protein: CASSQDLASGQETQYF

clone size: -
V gene: TRBV12-5
J gene: TRBJ2-7
CDR3 length: 12
CDR3 protein: CASGLVQGVRYF

clone size: -
V gene: TRBV7-2
J gene: TRBJ1-2
CDR3 length: 16
CDR3 protein: CASSLAGAGTNYGYTF

clone size: -
V gene: TRBV9
J gene: TRBJ2-7
CDR3 length: 12
CDR3 protein: CASSDRAREQYF

clone size: -
V gene: TRBV5-6
J gene: TRBJ2-5
CDR3 length: 15
CDR3 protein: CASSFSGPAQGTQYF

clone size: -
V gene: TRBV12-3/TRBV12-4
J gene: TRBJ2-3
CDR3 length: 12
CDR3 protein: CASSQQGNTQYF

clone size: -
V gene: TRBV7-8
J gene: TRBJ2-7
CDR3 length: 15
CDR3 protein: CASSTPDRGIYEQYF

clone size: -
V gene: TRBV27
J gene: TRBJ1-4
CDR3 length: 15
CDR3 protein: CASSFAGRTNEKLFF

clone size: -
V gene: TRBV19
J gene: TRBJ2-1
CDR3 length: 18
CDR3 protein: CASSIGRGALSSYNEQFF

clone size: few
V gene: TRBV28
J gene: TRBJ1-4
CDR3 length: 15
CDR3 protein: CASRSTGASNEKLFF

clone size: -
V gene: TRBV15
J gene: TRBJ1-2
CDR3 length: 15
CDR3 protein: CATSREITGGSGYTF

clone size: -
V gene: TRBV7-6
J gene: TRBJ1-6
CDR3 length: 15
CDR3 protein: CASSTRQGRGSPLHF

clone size: -
V gene: TRBV5-1
J gene: TRBJ1-6
CDR3 length: 16
CDR3 protein: CASSSWDRGLGSPLHF

clone size: few
V gene: TRBV6-5
J gene: TRBJ2-7
CDR3 length: 15
CDR3 protein: CASSYPGGGSYEQYF

clone size: -
V gene: TRBV7-7
J gene: TRBJ2-5
CDR3 length: 16
CDR3 protein: CASSLVTGGPRETQYF

clone size: -
V gene: TRBV5-4
J gene: TRBJ1-4
CDR3 length: 14
CDR3 protein: CASSLQGADEKLFF